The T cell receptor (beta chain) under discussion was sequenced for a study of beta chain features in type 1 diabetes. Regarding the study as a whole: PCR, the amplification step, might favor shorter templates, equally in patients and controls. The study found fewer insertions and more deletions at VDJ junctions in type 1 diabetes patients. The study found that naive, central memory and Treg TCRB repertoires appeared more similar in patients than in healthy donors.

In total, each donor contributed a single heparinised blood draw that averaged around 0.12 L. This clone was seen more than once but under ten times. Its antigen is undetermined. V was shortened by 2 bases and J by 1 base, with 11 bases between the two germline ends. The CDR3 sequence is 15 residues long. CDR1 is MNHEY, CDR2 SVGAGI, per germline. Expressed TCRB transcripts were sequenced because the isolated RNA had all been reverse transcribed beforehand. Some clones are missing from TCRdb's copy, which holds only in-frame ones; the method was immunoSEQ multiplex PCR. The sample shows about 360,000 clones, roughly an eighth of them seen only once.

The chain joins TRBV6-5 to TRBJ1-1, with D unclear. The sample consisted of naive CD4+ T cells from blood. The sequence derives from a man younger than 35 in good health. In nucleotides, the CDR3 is TGTGCCAGCAGTTACCGTGGACTGAGGAACACTGAAGCTTTCTTT. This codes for CASSYRGLRNTEAFF.